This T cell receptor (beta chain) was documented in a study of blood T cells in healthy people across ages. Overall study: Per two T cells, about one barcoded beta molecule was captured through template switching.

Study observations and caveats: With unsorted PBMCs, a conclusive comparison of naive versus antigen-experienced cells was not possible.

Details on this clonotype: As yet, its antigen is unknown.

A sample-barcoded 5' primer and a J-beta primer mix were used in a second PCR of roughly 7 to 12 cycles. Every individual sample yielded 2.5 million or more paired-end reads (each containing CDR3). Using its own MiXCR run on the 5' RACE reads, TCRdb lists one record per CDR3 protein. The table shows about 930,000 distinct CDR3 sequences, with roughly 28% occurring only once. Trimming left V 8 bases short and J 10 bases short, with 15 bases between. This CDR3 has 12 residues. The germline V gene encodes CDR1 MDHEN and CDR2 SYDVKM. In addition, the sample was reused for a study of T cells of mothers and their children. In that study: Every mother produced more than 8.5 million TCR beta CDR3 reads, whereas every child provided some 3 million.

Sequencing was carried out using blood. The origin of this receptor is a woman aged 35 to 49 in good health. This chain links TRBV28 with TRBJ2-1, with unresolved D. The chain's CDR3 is CASWNLNREQFF. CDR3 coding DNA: TGTGCCAGCTGGAATCTGAATCGAGAGCAGTTCTTC.